This T cell receptor beta chain originates from a study of blood T cell repertoires in COVID-19. Study in general: COVID-19 samples collected from the United States, Italy and Spain covered acute and convalescent phases. PBMCs, B-cell-depleted T cells, or T cells were the source of the cDNA or gDNA that made up the material.

Germline CDR1 is SGHRS and CDR2 is YFSETQ. This CDR3 spans 14 amino acids. The V end lost 4 bases, the J end lost 3 bases, and 14 bases lay between the germline ends. Under the authors' procedure: Estimated nucleated cell counts came from reference gene primer amplification. Clones were sequenced by immunoSEQ multiplex PCR, and TCRdb holds only the in-frame ones, with some missing. Clonal size and the V and J genes are those of that table, whereas D and trimming came from the DNA. The sample lists fewer than 110,000 clones; approximately 88% were seen once. The sample was peripheral blood. The sequence came from a middle-aged man with active or convalescent COVID-19. The chain recombines TRBV5-1 with TRBJ2-7; TRBD1 might be the D (6 bases). CDR3 DNA sequence: TGCGCCAGCAGCGCGCAGGGGTCCGGCTACGAGCAGTACTTC. As protein: CASSAQGSGYEQYF.